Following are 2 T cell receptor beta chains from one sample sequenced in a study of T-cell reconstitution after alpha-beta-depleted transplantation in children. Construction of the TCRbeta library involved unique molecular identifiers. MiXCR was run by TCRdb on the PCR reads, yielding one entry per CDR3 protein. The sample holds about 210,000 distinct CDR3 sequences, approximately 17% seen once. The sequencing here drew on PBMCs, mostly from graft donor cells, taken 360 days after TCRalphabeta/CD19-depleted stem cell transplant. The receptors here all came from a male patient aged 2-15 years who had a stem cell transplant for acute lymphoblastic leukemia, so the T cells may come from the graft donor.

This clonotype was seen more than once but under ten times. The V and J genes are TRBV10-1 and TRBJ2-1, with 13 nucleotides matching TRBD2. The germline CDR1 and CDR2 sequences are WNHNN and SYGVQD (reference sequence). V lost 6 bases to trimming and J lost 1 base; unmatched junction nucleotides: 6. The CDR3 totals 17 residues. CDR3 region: CASSHGTSGVSYNEQFF. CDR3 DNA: TGCGCCAGCAGCCACGGGACTAGCGGGGTTTCCTACAATGAGCAGTTCTTC.

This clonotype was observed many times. Written as DNA, the CDR3 is TGTGCCAGCAGCTTGTACAGGGACTCCTACAATGAGCAGTTCTTC. As protein: CASSLYRDSYNEQFF. The chain uses TRBV5-4 and TRBJ2-1; TRBD1 might be the D (6 bases). Germline loops: CDR1 SGHNT, CDR2 YYREEE (reference sequence). V lost 1 base to trimming and J lost 0 bases, with 8 bases between them. The CDR3 has 15 amino acids.